This TCR beta chain was captured in a study of identical twins. From the 5' RACE reads, TCRdb called clonotypes with MiXCR, one entry per CDR3 protein. The sample has approximately 260,000 distinct CDR3 sequences; around 8% are singletons. CDR3 length equals 13 residues. V gave up 8 bases and J gave up 5 bases; unmatched junction bases: 6. Per the germline V gene, CDR1 is SNHLY and CDR2 is FYNNEI. This clonotype was detected a few times. Another study also made use of these data, one on yellow fever vaccine responses in identical twins. That work states: Reportedly, the response of twins' T cells to the vaccine seemed partly convergent, partly personalized.

The gene calls are TRBV2 and TRBJ2-4, with TRBD2 matching 7 bases. The material sequenced was CD8+ T cells sorted from blood. The sequence was obtained from a woman aged 18-29 years in good health. This CDR3 is CASLRGEENIQYF. CDR3 bases: TGTGCCAGCTTACGGGGGGAGGAAAACATTCAGTACTTC.